This TCR beta chain originates from a study of regulatory T cells in long-lasting Graves disease. On the study more broadly: By definition, persistent Graves' disease involved antithyroid drugs for over 5 years alongside positive TSH receptor antibodies.

The sample holds a few counts of this clonotype. What it recognizes is unknown. Researchers made TCR beta libraries by using iRepertoire HTBI primers and running Arm-PCR on CDR3 regions. TCRdb re-called the multiplex PCR reads with MiXCR, one entry per CDR3 protein. Among under 450,000 distinct CDR3 sequences, around 20% were seen once, and the ten largest hold over 25%. Broader study findings: Persistent Graves' disease cases displayed lower TCR diversity than newly diagnosed ones.

CDR1 is SNHLY, CDR2 FYNNEI, per germline. The CDR3 has 13 residues. Trimming took 8 bases from V and 7 from J, leaving 18 bases between them. Specified time point: persistent/refractory GD, antithyroid drugs over 5 years with positive TRAb. RNA isolated from PBMCs was used to make the TCR library. Patient provenance is recorded as an endocrinology department in Xi'an, China. Sample: peripheral blood mononuclear cells (PBMCs), taken when the disease was refractory, from a patient treated with antithyroid drugs. V gene TRBV2 combines with J gene TRBJ2-7; a possible D gene is TRBD1 (6 bases). The origin of this receptor is a female donor with Graves disease. CDR3 sequence reads: CASLGRGGGEQYF. CDR3 nucleotide sequence: TGTGCCAGCTTAGGCAGGGGTGGCGGAGAGCAGTACTTC.